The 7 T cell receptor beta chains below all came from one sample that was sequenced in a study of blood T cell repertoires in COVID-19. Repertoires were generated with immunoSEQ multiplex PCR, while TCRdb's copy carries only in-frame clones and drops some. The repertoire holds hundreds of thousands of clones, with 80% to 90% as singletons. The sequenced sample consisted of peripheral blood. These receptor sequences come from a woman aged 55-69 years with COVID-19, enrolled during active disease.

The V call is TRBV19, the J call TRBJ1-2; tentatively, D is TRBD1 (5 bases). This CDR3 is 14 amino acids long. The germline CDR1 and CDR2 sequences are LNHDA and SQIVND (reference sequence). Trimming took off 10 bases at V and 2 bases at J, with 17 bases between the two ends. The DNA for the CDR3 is TGTGCCACTTCCCTTGGGGGGAGCAACTATGGCTACACCTTC. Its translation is CATSLGGSNYGYTF.

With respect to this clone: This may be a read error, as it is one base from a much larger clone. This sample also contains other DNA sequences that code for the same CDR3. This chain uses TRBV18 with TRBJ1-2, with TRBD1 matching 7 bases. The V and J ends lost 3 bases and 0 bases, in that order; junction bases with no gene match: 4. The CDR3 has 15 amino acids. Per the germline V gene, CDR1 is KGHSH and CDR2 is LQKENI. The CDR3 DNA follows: TGTGCCAGCTCACCGGGGACAGACCCTAACTATGGCTACACCTTC. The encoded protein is CASSPGTDPNYGYTF.

This chain's CDR3 is CASSLRTGSNTEAFF. For the CDR3, the DNA is TGTGCCAGCTCACTGCGGACAGGTTCGAACACTGAAGCTTTCTTT. V usage is TRBV18 and J usage is TRBJ1-1; 7 bases are a match to TRBD1. The trim removed 4 bases at V and 1 base at J, leaving 6 bases unmatched. CDR1 and CDR2 from the germline V gene are KGHSH and LQKENI. The CDR3 has 15 amino acids.

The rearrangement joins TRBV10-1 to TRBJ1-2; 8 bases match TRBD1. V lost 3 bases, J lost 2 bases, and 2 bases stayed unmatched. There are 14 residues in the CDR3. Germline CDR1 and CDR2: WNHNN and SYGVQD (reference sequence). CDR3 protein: CASSDYRGNYGYTF. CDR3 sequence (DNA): TGCGCCAGCAGTGATTACAGGGGGAACTATGGCTACACCTTC.

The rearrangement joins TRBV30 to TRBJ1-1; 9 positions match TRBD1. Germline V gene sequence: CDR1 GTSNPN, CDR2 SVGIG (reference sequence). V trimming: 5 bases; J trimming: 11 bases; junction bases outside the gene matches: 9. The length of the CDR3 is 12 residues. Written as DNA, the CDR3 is TGTGCCTGGGCCCCTGGACAGGGGACGGCTTTCTTT. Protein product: CAWAPGQGTAFF.

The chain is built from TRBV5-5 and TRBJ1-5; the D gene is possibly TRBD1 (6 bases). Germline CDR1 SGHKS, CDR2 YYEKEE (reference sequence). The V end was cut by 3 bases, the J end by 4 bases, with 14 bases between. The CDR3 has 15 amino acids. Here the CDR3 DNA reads TGTGCCAGCAGCTCGGCCACAGGGTCTAATCAGCCCCAGCATTTT. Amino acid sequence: CASSSATGSNQPQHF.

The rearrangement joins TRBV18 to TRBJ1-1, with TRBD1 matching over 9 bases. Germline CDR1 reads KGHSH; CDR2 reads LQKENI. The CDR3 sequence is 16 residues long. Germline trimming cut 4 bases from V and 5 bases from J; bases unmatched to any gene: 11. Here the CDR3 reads CASSQGTGSVWTEAFF. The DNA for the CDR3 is TGTGCCAGCTCACAGGGGACAGGGAGCGTGTGGACTGAAGCTTTCTTT.